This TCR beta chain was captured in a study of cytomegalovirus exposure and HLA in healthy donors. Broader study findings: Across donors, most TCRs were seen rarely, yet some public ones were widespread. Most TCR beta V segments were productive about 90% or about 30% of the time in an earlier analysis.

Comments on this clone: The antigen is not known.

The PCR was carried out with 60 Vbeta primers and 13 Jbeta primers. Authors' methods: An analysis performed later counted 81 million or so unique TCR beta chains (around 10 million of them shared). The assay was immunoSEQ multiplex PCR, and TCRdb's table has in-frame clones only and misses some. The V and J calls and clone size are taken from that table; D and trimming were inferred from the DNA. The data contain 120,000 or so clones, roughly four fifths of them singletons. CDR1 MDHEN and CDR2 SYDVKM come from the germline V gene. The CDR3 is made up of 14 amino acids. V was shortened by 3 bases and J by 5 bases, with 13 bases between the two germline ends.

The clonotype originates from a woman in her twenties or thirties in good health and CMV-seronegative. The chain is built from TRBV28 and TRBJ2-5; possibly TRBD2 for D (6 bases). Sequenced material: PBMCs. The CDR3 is CASSLGGGGETQYF. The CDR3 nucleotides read TGTGCCAGCAGTTTGGGAGGCGGAGGGGAGACCCAGTACTTC.